This TCR beta chain was observed in a study of shared clonotypes between healthy human individuals (dated by TCRdb to 2020 to 2022). In terms of the full investigation: The cohort included three men and a couple of women between 18 and 49 years of age. Per donor, three plates each were used for CD4 naive and CD4 memory, two for CD8 naive, and one for CD8 memory. Blood TCR repertoires of about 5 healthy adults were deeply sequenced to estimate repertoire size and the extent of clonotype sharing between individuals. To increase sequencing depth and limit assay-specific biases, TCR repertoire library preparation and sequencing were carried out by different laboratories using diverse techniques. Leukapheresis yielded between about 0.9 and 9 billion PBMCs per donor.

This clone occurred a few times. Which antigen it targets is not known. Base-call qualities are not available, and no considerably larger clone is one nucleotide away. The donors were healthy, HIV-negative adults who had no recently reported acute infections or vaccinations. Every donor was a Caucasian adult residing in Nashville, Tennessee, USA. Magnetic negative selection was used to enrich CD4+ T cells, after which naive cells were positively selected on CD45RA and the negative fraction became the memory subset. Blood was collected by leukapheresis, and PBMCs were isolated by Ficoll-Histopaque density gradient centrifugation and then cryopreserved in liquid nitrogen vapor phase. Analytical flow cytometry was used to check the purity and quantity of each magnetically sorted T cell population. Genomic DNA was isolated from each sorted fraction and quantified by UV absorbance on a Nanodrop 2000c.

Using the deep immunoSEQ assay, TCR CDR3 regions were amplified from genomic DNA by multiplex PCR. Genomic DNA extracted from each cell subset was distributed evenly over all wells of several immunoSEQ 96-well plates, and each plate served as one replicate. For sorted subsets, approximately 210 ng of genomic DNA, equivalent to around 31,000 T cell genomes, went into each replicate PCR. Purified libraries were measured with a Qubit 3.0 fluorometer, size-checked on a Bioanalyzer 2100, and measured again with the KAPA Library Quantification kit. Every immunoSEQ 96-well plate was sequenced on a dedicated single-read 150-cycle Illumina NextSeq 550 flow cell. As for the original processing: Because the immunoSEQ output held only junctional sequences and lacked quality scores, the filtering could not match the filtering applied to full-length reads. To assign V/J genes and CDR3, sequences were annotated against IMGT germline references using PyIR, a Python wrapper for IgBLAST v1.9. Any read was removed if the V/J assignment was weak (E-value above 1e-6), the CDR3 was missing, or the read contained stop codons, out-of-frame junctions, or ambiguous translated residues. V3J clonotypes were defined by identical inferred V gene, J gene, and CDR3 amino acid sequence. The percentage overlap between two repertoires was calculated by dividing the number of shared unique clonotypes by the size of the smaller repertoire. Richness of each repertoire was evaluated using RTK rarefaction, the Chao1 estimator, and Recon v2.1 estimates of unobserved clonotypes. Generation probabilities were computed with OLGA for all TCRbeta clonotypes obtained by the gDNA method from several donors. This is the immuneACCESS table as TCRdb keeps it, with only in-frame sequences that have V and J called. A part of the clones is gone; compared with another copy, unresolved V genes explain less than half, and the rest is unexplained. D and trimming were read from the DNA, whereas the V and J calls and clone size are those reported in that table. The sample data list over a million clones, and roughly 74% of these were observed just once. Around 0.61% of the sample comes from the top ten.

Points the paper makes about the study in general: Larger estimated clonotype richness was generally found for naive subsets than for memory subsets. Sampling was restricted to blood, and TCR repertoires in tissues likely differ from the TCR repertoires found in blood. Rarefaction of sorted-subset datasets indicated incomplete sequencing despite the large sequencing depth. Pairwise subsampling led to the expectation that sequencing depth would affect the degree of clonotype sharing among donors. Clonotypes shared by all four sorted-subset donors showed higher generation probabilities than non-shared clonotypes. The genetic and exposure-history diversity represented was limited by the small number of donors. When several donors were compared, the shared fraction of clonotypes was around 5% for naive CD4, 3.5% to 4% for naive CD8, 2.3% for memory CD4, and less than 0.45% for memory CD8.

From its cysteine to its phenylalanine, the CDR3 spans 14 amino acids. The retained sequence is limited to the CDR3, 42 bases, with the frame set at the first base. The germline V end is reduced by 8 bases and the J end by 4 bases; junction bases left unmatched: 10. Based on the germline V gene, the CDR1 and CDR2 sequences are MDHEN and SYDVKM. The V and J segments used are TRBV28 and TRBJ2-5, with 7 bases matching TRBD2. The origin of this receptor is a man aged 18 to 30 in good health. Some clones in this sample may be carry-over from other donors' samples. Sample: memory CD4+ T cells from PBMCs. The cell subset or site tag for this specimen amounts to: CD45RA-negative fraction. DNA sequence: TGTGCCAGCCGAGTAGCGGGCTTCAGAGAGACCCAGTACTTC. This is translated as CASRVAGFRETQYF.